This T cell receptor (beta chain) appears in the sequencing data of a study of T cell responses to AZD1222 COVID-19 vaccine. Data came from immunoSEQ multiplex PCR; TCRdb stores just in-frame clones and leaves some out. The repertoire includes approximately 150,000 clones, 90% to 95% of them detected once, and approximately 5.4% sits in the top ten. Findings of the study overall: Spike-specific TCR depth and breadth grew after two AZD1222 doses. Just six AZD1222 recipients were seropositive at baseline.

CDR1 is WNHNN and CDR2 is SYGVQD in the germline V gene (reference sequence). The ends were cut back, 2 bases at V and 4 bases at J, with 8 bases in the middle. The length of the CDR3 is 13 residues. As concerns this clone: The antigen is not known.

The sequencing used peripheral blood, collected on day 0 of AZD1222 vaccination. This rearrangement joins TRBV10-1 to TRBJ1-1; D unclear. The clonotype originates from an adult in good health. The CDR3 nucleotides are TGCGCCAGCAGTGAGGGAGGATCCACTGAAGCTTTCTTT. It specifies CASSEGGSTEAFF.